These T cell receptor beta chains were read from a single sample in a study of T cells after yellow fever vaccination. TCRdb fed the 5' RACE reads into MiXCR, producing one record per CDR3 protein. Seen here are under 550,000 distinct CDR3 sequences, about a fifth observed once, and the top ten hold roughly a sixth. The material was PBMCs, obtained roughly 20 days after the first yellow fever vaccination. Receptor source: a man aged 18-30 years who received the YFV17D yellow fever vaccine. The CDR3 runs from the conserved cysteine through the conserved F or W. Clone sizes are given selectively: once, few, many, or a class where the clone is expanded.

v_call: TRBV7-8
clone_size: few
j_call: TRBJ1-2
cdr3_aa: CASSLGHGQEFGYTF

v_call: TRBV29-1
clone_size: few
j_call: TRBJ2-3
cdr3_aa: CSALGGAAVRQYF

v_call: TRBV6-2/TRBV6-3
clone_size: .
j_call: TRBJ2-1
cdr3_aa: CASSQGSEQFF

v_call: TRBV7-9
clone_size: few
j_call: TRBJ1-2
cdr3_aa: CASSTDSLALYGYTF

v_call: TRBV6-5
clone_size: few
j_call: TRBJ2-2
cdr3_aa: CASSLLAGGPTGELFF

v_call: TRBV7-8
clone_size: few
j_call: TRBJ2-1
cdr3_aa: CASSLGGGPSYNEQFF

v_call: TRBV6-2/TRBV6-3
clone_size: few
j_call: TRBJ2-3
cdr3_aa: CASSYGGRTLTDTQYF

v_call: TRBV20-1
clone_size: few
j_call: TRBJ2-3
cdr3_aa: CSASNPGQGGDTQYF

v_call: TRBV6-1
clone_size: few
j_call: TRBJ1-5
cdr3_aa: CASSDYGALNQPQHF

v_call: TRBV10-3
clone_size: .
j_call: TRBJ2-5
cdr3_aa: CAIMGDKQETQYF

v_call: TRBV7-2
clone_size: .
j_call: TRBJ2-2
cdr3_aa: CASSFTGGELFF

v_call: TRBV12-3/TRBV12-4
clone_size: .
j_call: TRBJ2-3
cdr3_aa: CASSLSVDSTDTQYF

v_call: TRBV7-9
clone_size: few
j_call: TRBJ1-4
cdr3_aa: CASSSFKTKAEKLFF

v_call: TRBV6-5
clone_size: few
j_call: TRBJ1-5
cdr3_aa: CASSYSGKFSNQPQHF

v_call: TRBV6-1
clone_size: few
j_call: TRBJ1-5
cdr3_aa: CVTRRRDREYQPQHF

v_call: TRBV14
clone_size: .
j_call: TRBJ1-1
cdr3_aa: CASSQVKEGHAFF

v_call: TRBV7-3
clone_size: .
j_call: TRBJ2-5
cdr3_aa: CASSLKGAAGGRAETQYF

v_call: TRBV24-1
clone_size: .
j_call: TRBJ1-1
cdr3_aa: CATSDRAGAEAFF

v_call: TRBV7-8
clone_size: .
j_call: TRBJ1-2
cdr3_aa: CASSSESAGVRGYTF

v_call: TRBV12-3/TRBV12-4
clone_size: few
j_call: TRBJ2-1
cdr3_aa: CASSGLAGVYNEQFF

v_call: TRBV19
clone_size: .
j_call: TRBJ2-1
cdr3_aa: CASSIWASGFSYNEQFF

v_call: TRBV6-5
clone_size: .
j_call: TRBJ1-6
cdr3_aa: CASSLRGPSSYNSPLHF

v_call: TRBV28
clone_size: .
j_call: TRBJ1-2
cdr3_aa: CASSWASGDYGYTF

v_call: TRBV20-1
clone_size: few
j_call: TRBJ2-7
cdr3_aa: CSATETPSYEQYF

v_call: TRBV12-3/TRBV12-4
clone_size: many
j_call: TRBJ1-5
cdr3_aa: CASRLTGRQPQHF

v_call: TRBV9
clone_size: many
j_call: TRBJ1-5
cdr3_aa: CASSPDRATHQPQHF

v_call: TRBV4-1
clone_size: .
j_call: TRBJ1-5
cdr3_aa: CASSQEGTGVGQPQHF

v_call: TRBV7-2
clone_size: .
j_call: TRBJ2-3
cdr3_aa: CASSLDNHRSTDTQYF

v_call: TRBV4-3
clone_size: .
j_call: TRBJ2-3
cdr3_aa: CASSQDAIAGGSTDTQYF

v_call: TRBV5-4
clone_size: few
j_call: TRBJ2-1
cdr3_aa: CASGFGDRGYNEQFF

v_call: TRBV11-2
clone_size: few
j_call: TRBJ2-7
cdr3_aa: CASSSSEVPYEQYF

v_call: TRBV7-2
clone_size: .
j_call: TRBJ1-6
cdr3_aa: CASSPDRDNSPLHF

v_call: TRBV5-4
clone_size: few
j_call: TRBJ2-1
cdr3_aa: CASSFTGGAANEQFF

v_call: TRBV12-3/TRBV12-4
clone_size: .
j_call: TRBJ1-1
cdr3_aa: CASSLRRMNTEAFF

v_call: TRBV5-1
clone_size: .
j_call: TRBJ2-3
cdr3_aa: CASSSGGRLADTQYF

v_call: TRBV2
clone_size: .
j_call: TRBJ1-5
cdr3_aa: CASTKDRANQPQHF

v_call: TRBV3-1
clone_size: .
j_call: TRBJ2-1
cdr3_aa: CASSQAPLLGYNEQFF

v_call: TRBV19
clone_size: .
j_call: TRBJ2-1
cdr3_aa: CASSIVLNEQFF

v_call: TRBV20-1
clone_size: few
j_call: TRBJ2-2
cdr3_aa: CSARPGQLNTGELFF

v_call: TRBV12-3/TRBV12-4
clone_size: .
j_call: TRBJ1-2
cdr3_aa: CASSFPGAGNYGYTF

v_call: TRBV2
clone_size: .
j_call: TRBJ2-1
cdr3_aa: CASCERVAGYNEQFF

v_call: TRBV5-4
clone_size: .
j_call: TRBJ2-1
cdr3_aa: CASSKDLGGYNEQFF

v_call: TRBV29-1
clone_size: .
j_call: TRBJ1-1
cdr3_aa: CSPSRAEAFF

v_call: TRBV5-5
clone_size: few
j_call: TRBJ1-3
cdr3_aa: CASSLVGSRSGNTIYF

v_call: TRBV10-3
clone_size: .
j_call: TRBJ2-1
cdr3_aa: CATGTGENEQFF

v_call: TRBV27
clone_size: few
j_call: TRBJ1-5
cdr3_aa: CASSRDRVNQPQHF

v_call: TRBV20-1
clone_size: many
j_call: TRBJ2-1
cdr3_aa: CSAQLAGAVSYNEQFF

v_call: TRBV10-3
clone_size: few
j_call: TRBJ1-2
cdr3_aa: CAISESWALNYGYTF

v_call: TRBV6-1
clone_size: once
j_call: TRBJ2-1
cdr3_aa: CASSLMVSGIDEQFF

v_call: TRBV12-3/TRBV12-4
clone_size: .
j_call: TRBJ2-2
cdr3_aa: CASTWGGTGELFF

v_call: TRBV6-2/TRBV6-3
clone_size: few
j_call: TRBJ2-1
cdr3_aa: CASSGQIYNEQFF

v_call: TRBV12-3/TRBV12-4
clone_size: few
j_call: TRBJ2-5
cdr3_aa: CASSPGIGGTQYF

v_call: TRBV4-3
clone_size: .
j_call: TRBJ2-5
cdr3_aa: CASSQDERAGETQYF